The 31 T cell receptor beta chains below come from one sample, sequenced in a study of PD-L1 blockade in urothelial cancer. As to time point: peripheral blood 6 weeks after treatment start. Sequencing was performed with immunoSEQ multiplex PCR; in TCRdb, only in-frame clones are kept and a portion is missing. The table lists approximately 120,000 clones, roughly 82% of them singletons. Sequencing was performed on PBMCs, taken around atezolizumab (anti-PD-L1) treatment. Receptor source: a man in his forties or fifties with urothelial cancer.

The V call is TRBV4-1, the J call TRBJ2-1, with TRBD2 matching 8 bases. There are 16 residues in the CDR3. V was clipped by 3 bases and J by 4 bases; unmatched bases: 8. Germline V CDR1 and CDR2: MGHRA, YSYEKL. CDR3 nucleotide sequence: TGCGCCAGCAGCCAGGCGGGAGGCCTGGTTTACAATGAGCAGTTCTTC. Translating it yields CASSQAGGLVYNEQFF.

This chain uses TRBV6-5 with TRBJ1-6; the D gene is possibly TRBD1 (6 bases). Deletions cut 6 bases from V and 0 bases from J, with 9 bases between. Germline V gene sequence: CDR1 MNHEY, CDR2 SVGAGI. This CDR3 contains 15 residues. Here the CDR3 DNA reads TGTGCCAGCAGAGACAGGAGCTCCTATAATTCACCCCTCCACTTT. Translating it yields CASRDRSSYNSPLHF.

V gene TRBV28 combines with J gene TRBJ1-5, with 9 bases matching TRBD1. The trim removed 2 bases at V and 7 bases at J, leaving 12 bases unmatched. Per germline, CDR1 MDHEN and CDR2 SYDVKM. This CDR3 spans 17 amino acids. The chain's CDR3 is CASSLQPGQGSRQPQHF. The CDR3 DNA reads TGTGCCAGCAGTTTACAACCGGGACAGGGATCACGGCAGCCCCAGCATTTT. The full variable domain, completed using reference TRBV28 and TRBJ1-5, is DVKVTQSSRYLVKRTGEKVFLECVQDMDHENMFWYRQDPGLGLRLIYFSYDVKMKEKGDIPEGYSVSREKKERFSLILESASTNQTSMYLCASSLQPGQGSRQPQHFGDGTRLSIL.

The chain joins TRBV28 to TRBJ1-1; TRBD1 is a possible D gene (6 bases). The CDR3 length is 15 residues. Germline loops: CDR1 MDHEN, CDR2 SYDVKM. V lost 8 bases and J 0 bases, leaving 16 bases between the germline ends. The CDR3 sequence: CASQGGSGMNTEAFF. In DNA form, the CDR3 reads TGTGCCAGCCAAGGGGGTTCGGGCATGAACACTGAAGCTTTCTTT.

A few counts support this clone. CDR3 coding DNA: TGTGCCAGCAGCCAACATACGCTGGATGGCTACACCTTC. Amino acid sequence: CASSQHTLDGYTF. The chain combines TRBV6-1 with TRBJ1-2, with unresolved D. CDR1 is MNHNS, CDR2 SASEGT, per germline. The CDR3 runs to 13 residues. Trimming left V 6 bases short and J 6 bases short, with 14 bases between.

The CDR3 DNA sequence: TGTGCCAGCAGCCGAGGGACAACCGCCTCCTCCTATGGCTACACCTTC. Translation gives CASSRGTTASSYGYTF. The J gene is TRBJ1-2, the V gene TRBV7-9; maybe TRBD1 (6 bases). V lost 5 bases to trimming and J lost 4 bases, with 20 bases between them. The CDR3 is made up of 16 amino acids. The germline V gene encodes CDR1 SEHNR and CDR2 FQNEAQ (reference sequence).

The chain is built from TRBV19 and TRBJ1-1; D is undetermined. The CDR3 length is 13 residues. With 6 bases removed from V and 0 bases from J, the gap between germline ends came to 8 bases. Germline values: CDR1 LNHDA, CDR2 SQIVND (reference sequence). CDR3 loop: CASRWQLNTEAFF. CDR3 nucleotide sequence: TGTGCCAGTAGGTGGCAGTTGAACACTGAAGCTTTCTTT.

This chain connects TRBV5-6 to TRBJ2-3; TRBD2 agrees at 9 bases. CDR3 length equals 14 residues. In germline, CDR1 is SGHDT, CDR2 YYEEEE. V gave up 5 bases and J gave up 4 bases; unmatched junction bases: 5. The CDR3 sequence is CASSTSGWSDTQYF. The CDR3 DNA sequence: TGTGCCAGCAGTACTAGCGGGTGGTCAGATACGCAGTATTTT.

The chain combines TRBV7-6 with TRBJ1-3, with D unclear. The CDR3 has 15 residues. V was pared by 5 bases and J by 0 bases, with 11 bases between. CDR1 is SGHVS, CDR2 FNYEAQ, per germline. The CDR3, as DNA: TGTGCCAGCAGCCAAGAGGGTAGCTCTGGAAACACCATATATTTT. It codes for CASSQEGSSGNTIYF.

J is TRBJ2-1 and V is TRBV28; D unresolved. This CDR3 comprises 11 residues. Germline V gives CDR1 MDHEN, CDR2 SYDVKM. V lost 7 bases and J lost 6, with 7 bases in between. For the CDR3, the DNA is TGTGCCAGCACTAAACTCAATGAGCAGTTCTTC. It specifies CASTKLNEQFF.

The chain couples TRBV10-1 to TRBJ2-5; the match to TRBD1 covers 8 bases. Per the germline V gene, CDR1 is WNHNN and CDR2 is SYGVQD (reference sequence). V dropped 7 bases and J dropped 1; count of bases not matched to a gene: 5. CDR3 length: 14 amino acids. As DNA, the CDR3 is TGCGCCAGCACTGCCAGGGGGCCCCAAGAGACCCAGTACTTC. The encoded protein is CASTARGPQETQYF.

The V gene is TRBV2, the J gene TRBJ2-3, with 9 nucleotides matching TRBD1. CDR3 length: 12 residues. V was clipped by 10 bases and J by 3 bases; unmatched bases: 2. Germline V gene lookup returns CDR1 SNHLY and CDR2 FYNNEI. Here the CDR3 DNA reads TGTGCCATAGGACAGGGGACAGATACGCAGTATTTT. Encoded protein: CAIGQGTDTQYF.

This chain uses TRBV5-6 with TRBJ2-4; TRBD2 agrees at 10 bases. Trimming cost V 0 bases and J 8 bases; bases outside gene matches: 5. Germline loops: CDR1 SGHDT, CDR2 YYEEEE. This CDR3 has 15 residues. The CDR3 protein is CASSLDRAGGDIQYF. DNA of the CDR3: TGTGCCAGCAGCTTGGATCGAGCGGGAGGGGACATTCAGTACTTC.

The CDR3 loop reads CASSLGTGTGSNTEAFF. Here the CDR3 DNA reads TGCGCCAGCAGCTTGGGGACGGGGACAGGGTCGAACACTGAAGCTTTCTTT. The chain recombines TRBV5-1 with TRBJ1-1; 9 positions agree with TRBD1. Germline trimming cut 0 bases from V and 1 base from J; bases unmatched to any gene: 7. The germline gives CDR1 SGHRS, CDR2 YFSETQ. The length of the CDR3 is 17 residues.

The gene calls are TRBV6-1 and TRBJ1-5, with a weak D call TRBD1 (6 bases). Germline loops: CDR1 MNHNS, CDR2 SASEGT. This CDR3 is built from 15 residues. V was cut by 7 bases and J by 5 bases, with 18 bases left in between. The CDR3 DNA reads TGTGCCAGCACCCTTGTGGGGGCGCGTGATCAGCCCCAGCATTTT. Protein product: CASTLVGARDQPQHF.

The V call is TRBV7-8, the J call TRBJ2-3; D is uncertain. The CDR3 is made up of 15 amino acids. Trimming stripped 1 base from V and 1 base from J, with 9 bases between. CDR1 is SGHVS and CDR2 is FQNEAQ in the germline V gene. This CDR3 reads CASSLVGTRTDTQYF. CDR3 nucleotides: TGTGCCAGCAGCTTAGTCGGTACCCGCACAGATACGCAGTATTTT.

The V and J genes are TRBV5-4 and TRBJ2-7; 7 bases are a match to TRBD1. CDR3 length: 15 amino acids. V was pared by 3 bases and J by 5 bases, with 11 bases of the junction left unmatched. Germline CDR1 is SGHNT and CDR2 is YYREEE (reference sequence). The DNA of the CDR3 is TGTGCCAGCAGCTCTCCACAGGGGATGGGGAACGAGCAGTACTTC. It translates to CASSSPQGMGNEQYF.

This sequence joins TRBV9 and TRBJ1-1; D is unclear. Germline V gene sequence: CDR1 SGDLS, CDR2 YYNGEE. V lost 1 base to trimming and J lost 0 bases, with 4 bases between them. The CDR3 loop spans 13 amino acids. CDR3 DNA: TGTGCCAGCAGCGTATCGTTGAACACTGAAGCTTTCTTT. Translated: CASSVSLNTEAFF.

The genes are TRBV7-2 and TRBJ1-6; 7 nucleotides match TRBD1. The CDR3 loop spans 14 amino acids. The V gene's germline CDR1 is SGHTA and CDR2 FQGNSA. The V and J ends lost 5 bases and 7 bases, in that order; junction bases with no gene match: 5. CDR3 amino acids: CASSETGSNSPLHF. For the CDR3, the DNA is TGTGCCAGCAGCGAGACAGGGTCCAATTCACCCCTCCACTTT. The full variable domain, completed using reference TRBV7-2 and TRBJ1-6, is GAGVSQSPSNKVTEKGKDVELRCDPISGHTALYWYRQSLGQGLEFLIYFQGNSAPDKSGLPSDRFSAERTGGSVSTLTIQRTQQEDSAVYLCASSETGSNSPLHFGNGTRLTVT.

This rearrangement joins TRBV28 to TRBJ1-2; D is possibly TRBD1 (6 bases). CDR1 and CDR2 (germline): MDHEN, SYDVKM. Deletions cut 5 bases from V and 7 bases from J, with 17 bases between. This CDR3 has 14 residues. As DNA, the CDR3 is TGTGCCAGCAGTCCCCCAGACAGGTTTTTTGGCTACACCTTC. Translated: CASSPPDRFFGYTF.

The chain is built from TRBV29-1 and TRBJ2-7, with D perhaps matching TRBD1 (6 bases). The germline V and J ends were trimmed by 5 bases and 0 bases, with 14 bases remaining between them. The CDR3 contains 14 residues. The germline V gene has CDR1 SQVTM and CDR2 ANQGSEA. The CDR3, as DNA: TGCAGCGTTCTCACCACAGGGAGCTCCTACGAGCAGTACTTC. This encodes CSVLTTGSSYEQYF.

This sequence joins TRBV4-2 and TRBJ2-1, with 8 nucleotides matching TRBD1. Germline V lookup: CDR1 LGHNA, CDR2 YNFKEQ. The CDR3 spans 17 residues. Losses at the gene ends were 0 bases for V and 7 bases for J; bases not matched to a gene: 11. The DNA for the CDR3 is TGTGCCAGCAGCCAAGAGCGGGGACAGGCAACGGGGAATGAGCAGTTCTTC. Residues: CASSQERGQATGNEQFF.

The DNA of the CDR3 is TGTGCCAGCAGATCGTGGGGACAGAAGAACACTGAAGCTTTCTTT. Its protein product is CASRSWGQKNTEAFF. The gene calls are TRBV6-5 and TRBJ1-1; 7 bases are a match to TRBD1. Per the germline V gene, CDR1 is MNHEY and CDR2 is SVGAGI. The CDR3 has 15 residues. V trimming: 6 bases; J trimming: 1 base; junction bases outside the gene matches: 8.

This chain links TRBV6-5 with TRBJ1-2, with a tentative D call TRBD1 (5 bases). Trimming cost V 0 bases and J 5 bases, with 7 bases left between them. The CDR3 is 13 amino acids. The germline gives CDR1 MNHEY, CDR2 SVGAGI. CDR3 in DNA: TGTGCCAGCAGTTACTCTAGGGGATATGGCTACACCTTC. This encodes CASSYSRGYGYTF.

The J gene is TRBJ2-7, the V gene TRBV7-2, with D hard to call. There are 11 residues in the CDR3. Trimming left V 4 bases short and J 3 bases short, with 4 bases between. Germline CDR1 SGHTA, CDR2 FQGNSA. CDR3 in amino acids: CASSSHYEQYF. Written as DNA, the CDR3 is TGTGCCAGCAGCTCACACTACGAGCAGTACTTC.

The CDR3 protein is CASSARVPGRAGADTQYF. The CDR3 DNA reads as TGTGCCAGCAGCGCCCGAGTCCCTGGACGTGCGGGTGCAGATACGCAGTATTTT. The V call is TRBV9, the J call TRBJ2-3, with D perhaps matching TRBD2 (5 bases). The CDR3 covers 18 residues. Germline CDR1 and CDR2: SGDLS and YYNGEE. The V gene lost 3 bases and the J gene lost 4 bases, with 24 bases spanning the gap.

The CDR3 sequence: CASSGGVRDATYEQYF. In DNA, the CDR3 is TGTGCCAGCAGCGGGGGGGTTCGCGACGCGACCTACGAGCAGTACTTC. The chain has TRBV9 and TRBJ2-7; D is possibly TRBD2 (6 bases). The germline CDR1 and CDR2 sequences are SGDLS and YYNGEE. Trimming pared 3 bases from V and 2 bases from J, leaving 18 bases between. The CDR3 is 16 amino acids.

V and J are TRBV7-9 and TRBJ1-6; 7 bases agree with TRBD1. V trimming: 5 bases; J trimming: 11 bases; junction bases outside the gene matches: 9. CDR3 length equals 14 residues. Germline lookup yields CDR1 SEHNR and CDR2 FQNEAQ (reference sequence). The CDR3: CASSTTGAVAPLHF. In nucleotides, the CDR3 is TGTGCCAGCAGCACTACAGGGGCGGTCGCACCCCTCCACTTT.

The chain employs TRBV10-1 and TRBJ2-5; 7 bases match TRBD2. V shed 0 bases and J 7 bases; nucleotides not matched to a gene: 11. Germline values: CDR1 WNHNN, CDR2 SYGVQD (reference sequence). The CDR3 is 16 amino acids. The CDR3 DNA reads TGCGCCAGCAGTGAGTCGACGGCGGGGAGGGCAGGGACCCAGTACTTC. This sequence encodes CASSESTAGRAGTQYF.

The chain is built from TRBV9 and TRBJ2-1; 8 nucleotides match TRBD2. The V gene's germline CDR1 is SGDLS and CDR2 YYNGEE. CDR3 length: 13 residues. Trimming at V came to 4 bases and at J to 8 bases, leaving 5 bases not matched to a gene. The CDR3, as DNA: TGTGCCAGCAGCTCCCCGGGGGGGGATGAGCAGTTCTTC. It is translated as CASSSPGGDEQFF.

The genes are TRBV6-4 and TRBJ2-1; D unclear. This CDR3 has 13 amino acids. Germline-derived CDR1 and CDR2 are MRHNA and SNTAGT. V gave up 10 bases and J gave up 0 bases, with 10 bases separating them. CDR3 sequence (DNA): TGTGCCATCCCGAAGAGCTCCTACAATGAGCAGTTCTTC. Protein: CAIPKSSYNEQFF.